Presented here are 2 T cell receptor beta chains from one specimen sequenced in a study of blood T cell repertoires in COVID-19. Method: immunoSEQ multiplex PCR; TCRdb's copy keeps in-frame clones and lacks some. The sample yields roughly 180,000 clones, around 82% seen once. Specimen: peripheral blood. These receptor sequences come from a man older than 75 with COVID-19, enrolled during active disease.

This CDR3 reads CASSPPRSGQAVSGYTF. In nucleotides, the CDR3 is TGTGCCAGCAGCCCCCCGCGCTCGGGACAGGCCGTATCCGGCTACACCTTC. The gene calls are TRBV14 and TRBJ1-2; TRBD1 matches 8 bases. The trim removed 4 bases at V and 8 bases at J, leaving 18 bases unmatched. Germline V gene lookup returns CDR1 SGHDN and CDR2 FVKESK. The CDR3 loop spans 17 amino acids.

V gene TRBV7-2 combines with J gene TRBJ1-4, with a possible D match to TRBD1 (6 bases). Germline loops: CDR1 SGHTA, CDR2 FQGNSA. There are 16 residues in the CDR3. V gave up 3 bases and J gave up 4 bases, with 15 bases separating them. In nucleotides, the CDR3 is TGTGCCAGCAGCTTCTCAATTAGGGGGAGTAATGAAAAACTGTTTTTT. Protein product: CASSFSIRGSNEKLFF.